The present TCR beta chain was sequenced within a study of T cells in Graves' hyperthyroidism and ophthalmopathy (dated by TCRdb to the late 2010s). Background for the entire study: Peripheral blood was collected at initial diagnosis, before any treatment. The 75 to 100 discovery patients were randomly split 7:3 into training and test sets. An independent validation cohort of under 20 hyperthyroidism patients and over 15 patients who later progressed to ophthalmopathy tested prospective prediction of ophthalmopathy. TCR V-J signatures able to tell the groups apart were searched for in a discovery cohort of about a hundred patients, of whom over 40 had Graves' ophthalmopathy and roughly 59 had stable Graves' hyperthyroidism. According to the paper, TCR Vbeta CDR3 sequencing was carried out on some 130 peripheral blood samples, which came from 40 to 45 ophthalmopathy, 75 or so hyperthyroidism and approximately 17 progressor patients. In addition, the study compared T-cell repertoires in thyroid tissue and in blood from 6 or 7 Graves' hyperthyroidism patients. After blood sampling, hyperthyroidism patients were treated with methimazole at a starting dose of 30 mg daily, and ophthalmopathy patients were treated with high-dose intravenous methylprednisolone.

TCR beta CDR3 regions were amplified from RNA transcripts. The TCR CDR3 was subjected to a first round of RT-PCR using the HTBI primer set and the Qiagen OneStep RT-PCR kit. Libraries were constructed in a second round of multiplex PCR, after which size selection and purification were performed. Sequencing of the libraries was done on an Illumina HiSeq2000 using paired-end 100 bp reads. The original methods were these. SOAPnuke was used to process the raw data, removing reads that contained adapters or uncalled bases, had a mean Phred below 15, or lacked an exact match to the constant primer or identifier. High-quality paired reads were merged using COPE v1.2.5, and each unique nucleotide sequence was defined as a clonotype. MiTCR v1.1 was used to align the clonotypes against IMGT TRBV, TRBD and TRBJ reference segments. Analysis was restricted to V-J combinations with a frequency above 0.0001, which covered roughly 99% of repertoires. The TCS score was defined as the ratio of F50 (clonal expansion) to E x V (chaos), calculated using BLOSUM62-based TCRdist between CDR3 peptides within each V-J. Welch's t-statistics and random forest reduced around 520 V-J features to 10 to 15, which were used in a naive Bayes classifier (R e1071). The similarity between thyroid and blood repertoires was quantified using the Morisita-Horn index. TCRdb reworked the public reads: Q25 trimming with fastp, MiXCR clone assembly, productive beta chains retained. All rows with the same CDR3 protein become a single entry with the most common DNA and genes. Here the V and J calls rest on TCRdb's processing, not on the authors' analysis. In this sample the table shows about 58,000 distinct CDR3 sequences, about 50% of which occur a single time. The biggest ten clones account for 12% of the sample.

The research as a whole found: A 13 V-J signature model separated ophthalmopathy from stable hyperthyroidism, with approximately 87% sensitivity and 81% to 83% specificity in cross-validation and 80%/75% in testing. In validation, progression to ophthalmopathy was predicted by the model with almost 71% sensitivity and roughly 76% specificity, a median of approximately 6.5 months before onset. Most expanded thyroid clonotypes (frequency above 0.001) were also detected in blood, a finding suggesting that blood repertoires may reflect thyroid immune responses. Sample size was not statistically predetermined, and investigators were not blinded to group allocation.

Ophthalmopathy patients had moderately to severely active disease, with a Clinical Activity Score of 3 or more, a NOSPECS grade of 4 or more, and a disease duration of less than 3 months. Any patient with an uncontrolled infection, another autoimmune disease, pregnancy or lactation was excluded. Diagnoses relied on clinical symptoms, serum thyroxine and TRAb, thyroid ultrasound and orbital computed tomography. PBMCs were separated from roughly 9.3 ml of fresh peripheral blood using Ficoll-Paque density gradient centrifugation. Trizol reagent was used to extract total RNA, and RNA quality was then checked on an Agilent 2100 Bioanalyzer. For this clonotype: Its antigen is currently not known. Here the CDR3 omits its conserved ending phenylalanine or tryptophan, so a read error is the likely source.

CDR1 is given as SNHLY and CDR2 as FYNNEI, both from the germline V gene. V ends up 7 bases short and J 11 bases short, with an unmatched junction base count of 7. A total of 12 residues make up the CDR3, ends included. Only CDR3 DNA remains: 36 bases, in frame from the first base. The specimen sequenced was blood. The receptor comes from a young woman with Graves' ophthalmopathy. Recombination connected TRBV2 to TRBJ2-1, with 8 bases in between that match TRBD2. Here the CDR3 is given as CASKTSGSQQFL. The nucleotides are TGTGCCAGCAAGACAAGCGGGAGTCAGCAGTTCCTC.